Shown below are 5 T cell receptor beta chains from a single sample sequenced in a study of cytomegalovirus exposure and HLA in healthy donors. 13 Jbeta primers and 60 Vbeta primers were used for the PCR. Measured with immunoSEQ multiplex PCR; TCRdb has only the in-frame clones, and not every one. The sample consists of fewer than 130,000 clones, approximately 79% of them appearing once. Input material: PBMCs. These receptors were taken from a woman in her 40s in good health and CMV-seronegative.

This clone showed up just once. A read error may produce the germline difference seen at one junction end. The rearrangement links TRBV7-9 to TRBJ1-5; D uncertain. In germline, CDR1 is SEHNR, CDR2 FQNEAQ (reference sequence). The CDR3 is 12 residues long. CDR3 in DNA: TGTTCCAGCAGCGCGGACAATCAGCCCCAGCATTTT. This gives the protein CSSSADNQPQHF.

CDR3 DNA: TGTGCCAGCAGCTGGAGGACAGGGCGCACTGAAGCTTTCTTT. The encoded protein is CASSWRTGRTEAFF. The chain has TRBV11-2 and TRBJ1-1, with 8 bases aligning to TRBD1. Germline lookup yields CDR1 SGHAT and CDR2 FQNNGV. The CDR3 covers 14 residues. V was clipped by 4 bases and J by 4 bases; unmatched bases: 5.

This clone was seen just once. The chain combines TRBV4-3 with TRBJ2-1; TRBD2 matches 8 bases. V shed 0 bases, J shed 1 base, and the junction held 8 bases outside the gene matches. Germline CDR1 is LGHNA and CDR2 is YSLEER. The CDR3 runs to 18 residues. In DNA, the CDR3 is TGCGCCAGCAGCCAAGAGTACGGGAGGGCGTTATCCTACAATGAGCAGTTCTTC. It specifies CASSQEYGRALSYNEQFF.

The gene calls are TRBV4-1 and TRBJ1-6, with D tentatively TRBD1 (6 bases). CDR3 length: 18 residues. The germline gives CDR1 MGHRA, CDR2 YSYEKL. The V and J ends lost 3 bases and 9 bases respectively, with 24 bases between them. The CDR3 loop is CASSQNRGSRTPASPLHF. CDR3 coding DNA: TGCGCCAGCAGCCAGAATAGGGGGTCACGAACTCCGGCTTCACCCCTCCACTTT.

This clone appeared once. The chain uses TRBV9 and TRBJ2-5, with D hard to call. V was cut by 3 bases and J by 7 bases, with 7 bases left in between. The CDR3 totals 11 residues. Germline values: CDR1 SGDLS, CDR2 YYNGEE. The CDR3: CASSDSSTQYF. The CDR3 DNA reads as TGTGCCAGCAGCGACAGCTCGACCCAGTACTTC.